Reported below is one T cell receptor (beta chain). The CDR3 goes on 3 residues after the read ends, and that part is filled in from the germline J gene. The sample originates from a study of T cells in women clearing cervical HPV infection. The CDR3 sequence is 17 residues long. Looked up from germline, CDR1 is LGHNT and CDR2 is FRNRAP. V was cut by 5 bases and J by 4 bases, with 21 bases left in between. The repertoire was sequenced with immunoSEQ multiplex PCR; TCRdb's copy has only in-frame clones and lacks some. Its listing shows around 35,000 clones. The genes are TRBV12-5 and TRBJ1-5; perhaps TRBD1 as D (6 bases). Sequences were obtained from blood buffy coat. The TCR was taken from a woman aged 18 to 75 with a cervical HPV16 infection that either progressed to CIN3+ or cleared (not recorded which). Partial CDR3 DNA: TGTGCTAGTGGTCTGAATCCACAGGGAATTGGGAATCAGCCC. Translated: CASGLNPQGIGNQP. Given in full, the CDR3 is CASGLNPQGIGNQPQHF.